The 17 T cell receptor beta chains presented below share a single source sample, sequenced in a study of blood T cell repertoires in COVID-19 (dated by TCRdb to about 2020). Preparation of the library involved the immunoSEQ multiplex PCR assay. Not all clones reach the TCRdb copy of this immuneACCESS table, which keeps in-frame sequences only. Checked studies attribute under half of the gap to unresolved V genes and leave the rest unexplained. The sample yields 250,000 or so clones; around 86% were counted once. Jointly, the top ten make up roughly 1.6% of the sample. The specimen sequenced was peripheral blood. Receptors originate from a woman in her 40s who had recovered from COVID-19.

The chain has TRBV6-6 and TRBJ2-7, with 9 bases identical to TRBD2. The CDR3 is made up of 14 amino acids. V was clipped by 2 bases and J by 4 bases; unmatched bases: 3. Germline V gives CDR1 MNHNY, CDR2 SVGAGI (reference sequence). CDR3 sequence reads: CASSYKAGGYEQYF. The CDR3 DNA reads TGTGCCAGCAGTTACAAAGCGGGGGGATACGAGCAGTACTTC.

The chain joins TRBV19 to TRBJ1-2; 8 nucleotides agree with TRBD1. CDR3 length: 14 residues. CDR1 is LNHDA, CDR2 SQIVND, per germline (reference sequence). The trim removed 5 bases at V and 6 bases at J, leaving 8 bases unmatched. The CDR3 loop reads CASSPRSGGDGYTF. Here the CDR3 DNA reads TGTGCCAGTAGTCCCCGGTCAGGGGGCGATGGCTACACCTTC.

In its sample, this clone was seen once. The chain carries TRBV18 and TRBJ2-6; 11 nucleotides align to TRBD1. The CDR3 consists of 14 residues. The ends lost 3 bases at V and 10 bases at J; junction bases unmatched: 2. From germline, CDR1 is KGHSH and CDR2 LQKENI. CDR3 coding DNA: TGTGCCAGCTCACCGGGACAGGGGGTGAACGTCCTGACTTTC. It encodes CASSPGQGVNVLTF.

This chain links TRBV5-1 with TRBJ2-4, with D possibly being TRBD1 (6 bases). This CDR3 is 14 amino acids long. CDR1 is SGHRS and CDR2 is YFSETQ in the germline V gene. With 3 bases removed from V and 7 bases from J, the gap between germline ends came to 14 bases. The CDR3 region is CASSSHQQGNIQYF. The DNA of the CDR3 is TGCGCCAGCAGCTCCCACCAGCAGGGGAACATTCAGTACTTC.

This clone has just one count. The V and J genes are TRBV5-1 and TRBJ1-4; TRBD1 might be the D (5 bases). V lost 0 bases and J 3 bases, leaving 9 bases between the germline ends. The CDR3 totals 15 residues. Germline loops: CDR1 SGHRS, CDR2 YFSETQ. The CDR3 DNA reads as TGCGCCAGCAGCTTGGTGACAGCTTCTAATGAAAAACTGTTTTTT. This gives the protein CASSLVTASNEKLFF.

This chain uses TRBV6-5 with TRBJ1-2, with a possible D match to TRBD1 (6 bases). The CDR3 is 13 residues long. V lost 7 bases and J 7 bases, leaving 16 bases between the germline ends. CDR1 is MNHEY and CDR2 is SVGAGI in the germline V gene. The CDR3 loop is CASNAMGARGYTF. In DNA, the CDR3 is TGTGCCAGCAATGCAATGGGGGCCCGTGGCTACACCTTC.

In its sample, this clone was seen once. The chain is built from TRBV5-6 and TRBJ1-3; D may be TRBD1 (5 bases). This CDR3 has 15 amino acids. Germline values: CDR1 SGHDT, CDR2 YYEEEE. The ends were cut back, 4 bases at V and 3 bases at J, with 14 bases in the middle. This CDR3 is CASSRRGIGGNTIYF. The DNA for the CDR3 is TGTGCCAGCAGCCGAAGGGGAATTGGTGGAAACACCATATATTTT.

The rearrangement links TRBV4-1 to TRBJ1-4, with D possibly TRBD1 on 5 matching bases. Germline V gene sequence: CDR1 MGHRA, CDR2 YSYEKL. Deletions cut 4 bases from V and 2 bases from J, with 29 bases between. The CDR3 has 21 residues. DNA for the CDR3: TGCGCCAGCAGCCGCCTACGTGGGCGGGGGGTCGACTTGGCTACTAATGAAAAACTGTTTTTT. It encodes CASSRLRGRGVDLATNEKLFF.

A single count supports this clone. The genes are TRBV3-1 (or the pseudogene TRBV3-2) and TRBJ2-5; D is perhaps TRBD1 (5 bases). The CDR3 loop spans 16 amino acids. V was trimmed by 1 base and J by 0 bases, leaving 12 bases between them. In germline, CDR1 is LGHDT, CDR2 YNNKEL (reference sequence). The CDR3 protein is CASSQAGLYYQETQYF. The CDR3 DNA reads TGTGCCAGCAGCCAAGCAGGGTTGTATTACCAAGAGACCCAGTACTTC.

The rearrangement joins TRBV7-6 to TRBJ1-5; D call uncertain. The CDR3 loop spans 16 amino acids. V gave up 1 base and J gave up 1 base, with 11 bases separating them. The germline V gene has CDR1 SGHVS and CDR2 FNYEAQ. CDR3 in DNA: TGTGCCAGCAGCTTAGGAATAGGAGGGAGCAATCAGCCCCAGCATTTT. This sequence encodes CASSLGIGGSNQPQHF.

This chain uses TRBV7-3 with TRBJ2-5; 7 bases map to TRBD1. The J segment lost 0 bases and the V segment lost 5 bases, leaving 6 bases of the junction unmatched. The CDR3 totals 15 residues. Germline lookup yields CDR1 SGHTA and CDR2 FQGTGA. The DNA of the CDR3 is TGTGCCAGCAGCCCCGAGGGACAGTACCAAGAGACCCAGTACTTC. Protein product: CASSPEGQYQETQYF.

This clone was observed once. The rearrangement links TRBV6-1 to TRBJ2-3; 10 bases are a match to TRBD2. CDR1 and CDR2 from the germline V gene are MNHNS and SASEGT. This CDR3 has 18 residues. J lost 3 bases, V lost 0 bases, and 9 bases had no gene match. CDR3 in DNA: TGTGCCAGCAGTGAAGCCCGCGTAGCGGGGGGATATACAGATACGCAGTATTTT. Translation gives CASSEARVAGGYTDTQYF.

The genes are TRBV9 and TRBJ2-1; D uncertain. Germline V gives CDR1 SGDLS, CDR2 YYNGEE. This CDR3 contains 12 residues. The germline V and J ends were trimmed by 1 base and 10 bases, with 9 bases remaining between them. In DNA form, the CDR3 reads TGTGCCAGCAGCGTATCTAGTCGGGAGCAGTTCTTC. It translates to CASSVSSREQFF. The whole variable domain, filled in from reference TRBV9 and TRBJ2-1, reads DSGVTQTPKHLITATGQRVTLRCSPRSGDLSVYWYQQSLDQGLQFLIQYYNGEERAKGNILERFSAQQFPDLHSELNLSSLELGDSALYFCASSVSSREQFFGPGTRLTVL.

This chain uses TRBV3-1 (or the pseudogene TRBV3-2) with TRBJ2-1; TRBD1 aligns across 10 bases. CDR1 LGHDT and CDR2 YNNKEL come from the germline V gene (reference sequence). With 4 bases clipped from V and 9 bases from J, the junction kept 6 bases outside the gene matches. This CDR3 comprises 14 residues. CDR3 sequence (DNA): TGTGCCAGCAGCCCGGACAGGGGGTTGGGTGAGCAGTTCTTC. It is translated as CASSPDRGLGEQFF.

The chain is built from TRBV7-3 and TRBJ1-2, with 7 bases fitting TRBD1. Germline CDR1 SGHTA, CDR2 FQGTGA. V shed 4 bases and J 1 base; nucleotides not matched to a gene: 15. The CDR3 contains 18 residues. CDR3 in amino acids: CASSSEYRGYDVNYGYTF. CDR3 bases: TGTGCCAGCAGCTCTGAATACAGGGGCTATGATGTTAACTATGGCTACACCTTC.

This clone was picked up a small number of times. The chain recombines TRBV29-1 with TRBJ2-1, with TRBD2 identical over 9 bases. Trimming cost V 5 bases and J 4 bases; bases outside gene matches: 3. Germline V lookup: CDR1 SQVTM, CDR2 ANQGSEA. The CDR3 loop spans 13 amino acids. CDR3 in DNA: TGCAGCGTTAGCGGGGGGCCATACAATGAGCAGTTCTTC. It yields the protein CSVSGGPYNEQFF.

The chain recombines TRBV6-6 with TRBJ2-1; 7 bases line up with TRBD2. V was clipped by 7 bases and J by 2 bases; unmatched bases: 2. Germline loops: CDR1 MNHNY, CDR2 SVGAGI (reference sequence). The CDR3 sequence is 13 residues long. As DNA, the CDR3 is TGTGCCAGCACCCGGGGGGCCTACAATGAGCAGTTCTTC. Protein product: CASTRGAYNEQFF.